This T cell receptor (beta chain) emerged from a study of CD8 T cells in Susac syndrome. RNA amounts of about 0.45 to 1 ug underwent reverse transcription with random hexamers. The CDR3 of TCR beta was amplified by immunoSEQ multiplex PCR across 54 Vbeta and 13 Jbeta. One entry per CDR3 protein results from TCRdb running MiXCR on the immunoSEQ multiplex PCR reads. This table has about 160,000 distinct CDR3 sequences, about 90% appearing once. About this clonotype itself: What it binds is not known.

The study sequenced TCR beta in blood CD8+ and CD4+ T cells. The TEMRA cells underwent FACS enrichment, while the CD8+ and CD4+ T cells underwent negative isolation. The CDR3 extends over 17 amino acids. Germline lookup yields CDR1 SGHRS and CDR2 YFSETQ. The ends lost 0 bases at V and 2 bases at J; junction bases unmatched: 5. General study points: The TCR sequencing and HLA analysis in the study involved a relatively small number of individuals, as the study acknowledged.

The chain links TRBV5-1 to TRBJ2-7; the match to TRBD2 covers 13 bases. The clonotype was recovered from a human donor in good health. Sequenced sample: CD4+ T cells from PBMCs. The CDR3 DNA follows: TGCGCCAGCAGCTTGGGGCCGACTAGCGGGGGGACCTACGAGCAGTACTTC. Residues: CASSLGPTSGGTYEQYF.